This T cell receptor (beta chain) was captured by sequencing in a study of shared clonotypes between healthy human individuals. The wider study: Each donor contributed plates that comprised three CD4 naive, three CD4 memory, two CD8 naive and one CD8 memory. Broader study findings: Sharing across four donors was seen in around 5.1% of naive CD4 clonotypes.

This CDR3 comprises 14 residues. The V gene lost 6 bases and the J gene lost 3 bases, with 11 bases spanning the gap. Germline CDR1 and CDR2: MNHEY and SMNVEV (reference sequence). Naivety among CD8 cells was defined by CD45RO negativity and positive CCR7 selection, thereby excluding terminally differentiated effector memory CD45RA+ cells. Libraries were prepared by immunoSEQ multiplex PCR; TCRdb keeps only in-frame clonotypes and omits some of them. Among approximately 600,000 clones, approximately 96% were seen once, and the ten largest hold over 0.1%. To note about this clone: Its antigen remains unidentified.

The V and J genes are TRBV27 and TRBJ1-4; D remains ambiguous. The clonotype comes from a woman in her 30s in good health. The sample consisted of naive CD8+ T cells sorted from blood. CDR3 in amino acids: CASSLYRSNEKLFF. DNA for the CDR3: TGTGCCAGCAGCCTCTACAGATCTAATGAAAAACTGTTTTTT.